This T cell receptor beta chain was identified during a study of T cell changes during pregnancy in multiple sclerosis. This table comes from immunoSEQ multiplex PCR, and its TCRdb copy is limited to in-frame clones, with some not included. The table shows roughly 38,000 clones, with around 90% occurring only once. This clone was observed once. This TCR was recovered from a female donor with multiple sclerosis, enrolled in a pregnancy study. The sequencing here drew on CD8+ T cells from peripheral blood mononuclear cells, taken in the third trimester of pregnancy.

Here the CDR3 reads CASSLDRGSYEQYF. CDR3 sequence (DNA): TGTGCCAGCAGTCTAGACAGGGGTTCCTACGAGCAGTACTTC. The chain has TRBV28 and TRBJ2-7; 8 bases are a match to TRBD1. The length of the CDR3 is 14 residues. After removal of 5 bases from V and 1 base from J, the junction contained 4 bases not matched to a gene. Germline CDR1 reads MDHEN; CDR2 reads SYDVKM.